This is a list of T cell receptor beta chains from one sample in a study of OX40 agonist ivuxolimab in advanced cancers. Some clones are missing from TCRdb's copy, which holds only in-frame ones; the method was immunoSEQ multiplex PCR. The profile covers some 80,000 clones, with about 92% appearing a single time and 4.8% taken by the ten largest. The specimen comprised CD4+ or CD8+ T cells sorted from blood, sampled in a trial of the OX40 agonist ivuxolimab. The receptors derive from an adult with an advanced solid tumor such as melanoma, head and neck, liver or kidney cancer. Both conserved end residues are part of each CDR3. Each record gives: V gene, J gene, D gene, clone size, CDR3 protein, CDR3 DNA. A D gene is named only where the DNA matches it firmly. A clone size is listed for some rows: how often the clone was seen (once, few, many), or a class if it is expanded.

v_call: TRBV7-2; j_call: TRBJ2-7; d_call: NA; clone_size: NA; cdr3_aa: CASSLDWSAEQYF; cdr3_nt: TGTGCCAGCAGCTTAGATTGGTCCGCCGAGCAGTACTTC
v_call: TRBV6-6; j_call: TRBJ1-2; d_call: TRBD1; clone_size: NA; cdr3_aa: CASSYGAGQGGYTF; cdr3_nt: TGTGCCAGCAGTTACGGGGCGGGACAGGGTGGCTACACCTTC
v_call: TRBV6-5; j_call: TRBJ2-1; d_call: NA; clone_size: NA; cdr3_aa: CATKSYNEQFF; cdr3_nt: TGTGCCACCAAATCATACAATGAGCAGTTCTTC
v_call: TRBV7-2; j_call: TRBJ2-7; d_call: TRBD1; clone_size: NA; cdr3_aa: CASSLAREGGYSYEQYF; cdr3_nt: TGTGCCAGCAGCTTAGCGAGGGAAGGGGGCTACTCCTACGAGCAGTACTTC
v_call: TRBV28; j_call: TRBJ1-3; d_call: NA; clone_size: NA; cdr3_aa: CASRADSSGNTIYF; cdr3_nt: TGTGCCAGCAGGGCAGACAGTTCCGGAAACACCATATATTTT
v_call: TRBV4-2; j_call: TRBJ1-4; d_call: TRBD1; clone_size: once; cdr3_aa: CASSQEDRVREKLFF; cdr3_nt: TGTGCCAGCAGCCAAGAGGACAGGGTAAGGGAAAAACTGTTTTTT
v_call: TRBV4-3; j_call: TRBJ1-4; d_call: NA; clone_size: NA; cdr3_aa: CASSRLHKGPREKLFF; cdr3_nt: TGCGCCAGCAGCCGCCTCCACAAGGGGCCCCGGGAAAAACTGTTTTTT
v_call: TRBV5-1; j_call: TRBJ2-1; d_call: TRBD1; clone_size: NA; cdr3_aa: CASSLTGTEIYNEQFF; cdr3_nt: TGCGCCAGCAGCCTTACCGGGACAGAGATCTACAATGAGCAGTTCTTC
v_call: TRBV5-1; j_call: TRBJ1-2; d_call: NA; clone_size: NA; cdr3_aa: CASSLAVGGLRGYTF; cdr3_nt: TGCGCCAGCAGCTTGGCGGTCGGCGGTTTGCGGGGCTACACCTTC
v_call: TRBV7-8; j_call: TRBJ2-5; d_call: NA; clone_size: NA; cdr3_aa: CASTKRTKETQYF; cdr3_nt: TGTGCCAGCACCAAGCGGACGAAAGAGACCCAGTACTTC
v_call: TRBV7-5; j_call: TRBJ2-7; d_call: NA; clone_size: NA; cdr3_aa: CARSNNSPGVEQYF; cdr3_nt: TGTGCCAGAAGCAACAACAGCCCCGGTGTCGAGCAGTACTTC
v_call: TRBV28; j_call: TRBJ2-1; d_call: TRBD2; clone_size: NA; cdr3_aa: CASSSSSGRMDEQFF; cdr3_nt: TGTGCCAGCAGTTCCTCTAGCGGGAGGATGGATGAGCAGTTCTTC
v_call: TRBV4-1; j_call: TRBJ2-3; d_call: NA; clone_size: once; cdr3_aa: CASSQGAVDTQYF; cdr3_nt: TGCGCCAGCAGCCAAGGTGCCGTAGATACGCAGTATTTT
v_call: TRBV18; j_call: TRBJ2-5; d_call: NA; clone_size: NA; cdr3_aa: CASSRYEVAGRTSEWTQYF; cdr3_nt: TGTGCCAGCTCACGATATGAGGTTGCGGGCCGAACATCTGAGTGGACCCAGTACTTC
v_call: TRBV5-5; j_call: TRBJ2-7; d_call: NA; clone_size: NA; cdr3_aa: CASSLEGQHEQYF; cdr3_nt: TGTGCCAGCAGCTTGGAAGGCCAGCACGAGCAGTACTTC
v_call: TRBV14; j_call: TRBJ1-1; d_call: TRBD1; clone_size: NA; cdr3_aa: CASSLARFRRQGRLGDTEAFF; cdr3_nt: TGTGCCAGCAGCCTGGCCCGGTTTAGGAGACAGGGACGACTGGGGGACACTGAAGCTTTCTTT
v_call: TRBV10-3; j_call: TRBJ2-7; d_call: NA; clone_size: NA; cdr3_aa: CAISESWGEASEQYF; cdr3_nt: TGTGCCATCAGTGAGTCGTGGGGGGAGGCTAGTGAGCAGTACTTC
v_call: TRBV28; j_call: TRBJ2-3; d_call: NA; clone_size: once; cdr3_aa: CVSRDGRGTDTQYF; cdr3_nt: TGTGTCAGCAGGGACGGGAGAGGAACAGATACGCAGTATTTT
v_call: TRBV7-9; j_call: TRBJ2-7; d_call: NA; clone_size: NA; cdr3_aa: CASSLFRGVDEQYF; cdr3_nt: TGTGCCAGCAGCTTATTTCGGGGTGTCGACGAGCAGTACTTC
v_call: TRBV30; j_call: TRBJ1-4; d_call: TRBD1; clone_size: NA; cdr3_aa: CAWSSGQANEKLFF; cdr3_nt: TGTGCCTGGAGCTCGGGACAGGCCAATGAAAAACTGTTTTTT
v_call: TRBV19; j_call: TRBJ1-2; d_call: NA; clone_size: NA; cdr3_aa: CASNNFRGAGYTF; cdr3_nt: TGTGCCAGCAACAACTTTAGGGGTGCTGGCTACACCTTC
v_call: TRBV7-3; j_call: TRBJ2-6; d_call: NA; clone_size: NA; cdr3_aa: CASSREGGAGANVLTF; cdr3_nt: TGTGCCAGCAGCCGAGAGGGGGGTGCTGGGGCCAACGTCCTGACTTTC
v_call: TRBV5-1; j_call: TRBJ1-3; d_call: NA; clone_size: NA; cdr3_aa: CASSPDRISGNTIYF; cdr3_nt: TGCGCCAGCAGCCCTGACCGGATCTCTGGAAACACCATATATTTT
v_call: TRBV11-3; j_call: TRBJ1-1; d_call: NA; clone_size: NA; cdr3_aa: CASSADGMNTEAFF; cdr3_nt: TGTGCCAGCAGCGCCGACGGTATGAACACTGAAGCTTTCTTT
v_call: TRBV7-2; j_call: TRBJ2-1; d_call: TRBD1; clone_size: NA; cdr3_aa: CASRGTGSYNEQFF; cdr3_nt: TGTGCCAGCAGGGGGACAGGCTCCTACAATGAGCAGTTCTTC
v_call: TRBV2; j_call: TRBJ2-4; d_call: NA; clone_size: NA; cdr3_aa: CASSPSGVAKNIQYF; cdr3_nt: TGTGCCAGCAGTCCCTCAGGAGTAGCCAAAAACATTCAGTACTTC
v_call: TRBV5-1; j_call: TRBJ1-5; d_call: TRBD1; clone_size: NA; cdr3_aa: CASATGVNQPQHF; cdr3_nt: TGCGCCAGCGCCACAGGGGTCAATCAGCCCCAGCATTTT
v_call: TRBV11-3; j_call: TRBJ2-3; d_call: NA; clone_size: NA; cdr3_aa: CASSLIGADTQYF; cdr3_nt: TGTGCCAGCAGCTTGATTGGGGCGGATACGCAGTATTTT
v_call: TRBV7-9; j_call: TRBJ2-2; d_call: NA; clone_size: NA; cdr3_aa: CASSFSLGATGELFF; cdr3_nt: TGTGCCAGCAGCTTTTCATTGGGGGCCACCGGGGAGCTGTTTTTT
v_call: TRBV7-2; j_call: TRBJ2-3; d_call: NA; clone_size: NA; cdr3_aa: CASSFQIQGTQYF; cdr3_nt: TGTGCCAGCAGCTTCCAAATCCAGGGTACGCAGTATTTT
v_call: TRBV4-3; j_call: TRBJ2-3; d_call: TRBD2; clone_size: NA; cdr3_aa: CASGRYSGTDTQYF; cdr3_nt: TGCGCCAGCGGCCGATATAGCGGGACAGATACGCAGTATTTT
v_call: TRBV5-1; j_call: TRBJ1-1; d_call: TRBD1; clone_size: NA; cdr3_aa: CASSLQGAAFF; cdr3_nt: TGCGCCAGCAGCTTACAGGGGGCGGCTTTCTTT
v_call: TRBV7-8; j_call: TRBJ2-7; d_call: NA; clone_size: NA; cdr3_aa: CASSFFSMGQGNEQYF; cdr3_nt: TGTGCCAGCAGCTTCTTTTCGATGGGGCAAGGGAACGAGCAGTACTTC
v_call: TRBV5-6; j_call: TRBJ1-2; d_call: NA; clone_size: NA; cdr3_aa: CASSLVGTNYGYTF; cdr3_nt: TGTGCCAGCAGCTTGGTTGGGACTAACTATGGCTACACCTTC
v_call: TRBV7-9; j_call: TRBJ2-1; d_call: TRBD2; clone_size: once; cdr3_aa: CASRPSSGRGEQFF; cdr3_nt: TGTGCCAGCAGGCCCTCTAGCGGGAGGGGCGAGCAGTTCTTC
v_call: TRBV7-3; j_call: TRBJ2-1; d_call: TRBD2; clone_size: NA; cdr3_aa: CASSLRGTIGNEQFF; cdr3_nt: TGTGCCAGCAGCTTAAGAGGGACTATTGGCAATGAGCAGTTCTTC
v_call: TRBV19; j_call: TRBJ2-2; d_call: NA; clone_size: NA; cdr3_aa: CASSISRNTGELFF; cdr3_nt: TGTGCCAGTAGTATCAGCAGAAACACCGGGGAGCTGTTTTTT
v_call: TRBV7-2; j_call: TRBJ2-7; d_call: NA; clone_size: NA; cdr3_aa: CASSLKNGYEQYF; cdr3_nt: TGTGCCAGCAGCTTAAAGAACGGATACGAGCAGTACTTC
v_call: TRBV11-2; j_call: TRBJ2-7; d_call: TRBD2; clone_size: NA; cdr3_aa: CASSLASGLAYEQYF; cdr3_nt: TGTGCCAGCAGCTTAGCATCAGGACTAGCATACGAGCAGTACTTC
v_call: TRBV7-2; j_call: TRBJ2-2; d_call: NA; clone_size: once; cdr3_aa: CASSSRVTGELFF; cdr3_nt: TGTGCCAGCAGCTCCAGGGTCACCGGGGAGCTGTTTTTT
v_call: TRBV6-5; j_call: TRBJ2-7; d_call: TRBD2; clone_size: NA; cdr3_aa: CASSSKRERFYEQYF; cdr3_nt: TGTGCCAGCAGTTCTAAGCGGGAGCGGTTCTACGAGCAGTACTTC
v_call: TRBV18; j_call: TRBJ1-1; d_call: NA; clone_size: NA; cdr3_aa: CASSPPRPTNTEAFF; cdr3_nt: TGTGCCAGCTCACCACCGCGTCCGACGAACACTGAAGCTTTCTTT
v_call: TRBV6-5; j_call: TRBJ1-5; d_call: TRBD1; clone_size: NA; cdr3_aa: CASIDRGRGQPQHF; cdr3_nt: TGTGCCAGCATCGACAGGGGCCGGGGTCAGCCCCAGCATTTT
v_call: TRBV11-2; j_call: TRBJ2-1; d_call: NA; clone_size: NA; cdr3_aa: CASIQGGNEQFF; cdr3_nt: TGTGCCAGCATTCAAGGAGGGAATGAGCAGTTCTTC
v_call: TRBV28; j_call: TRBJ1-1; d_call: NA; clone_size: NA; cdr3_aa: CATGGRDTEAFF; cdr3_nt: TGTGCCACCGGAGGGAGGGACACTGAAGCTTTCTTT
v_call: TRBV2; j_call: TRBJ2-1; d_call: NA; clone_size: NA; cdr3_aa: CASTRLVGAEQFF; cdr3_nt: TGTGCCAGCACTCGGTTGGTAGGGGCTGAGCAGTTCTTC
v_call: TRBV6-5; j_call: TRBJ1-1; d_call: NA; clone_size: once; cdr3_aa: CATSLGVNTEAFF; cdr3_nt: TGTGCCACCTCCTTAGGGGTTAACACTGAAGCTTTCTTT
v_call: TRBV25-1; j_call: TRBJ2-7; d_call: NA; clone_size: NA; cdr3_aa: CASRPGWSPASYEQYF; cdr3_nt: TGTGCCAGCAGACCAGGGTGGAGTCCGGCCTCCTACGAGCAGTACTTC
v_call: TRBV19; j_call: TRBJ2-5; d_call: NA; clone_size: NA; cdr3_aa: CASSRTRVEETQYF; cdr3_nt: TGTGCCAGTAGTAGAACCAGGGTGGAAGAGACCCAGTACTTC
v_call: TRBV7-2; j_call: TRBJ2-4; d_call: TRBD1; clone_size: NA; cdr3_aa: CASSLGRQGQNIQYF; cdr3_nt: TGTGCCAGCAGCTTAGGTAGACAGGGGCAAAACATTCAGTACTTC
v_call: TRBV7-9; j_call: TRBJ2-1; d_call: TRBD2; clone_size: NA; cdr3_aa: CASSSGGVNEQFF; cdr3_nt: TGTGCCAGCAGCTCCGGGGGGGTGAATGAGCAGTTCTTC